Sequencing of this T cell receptor beta chain was carried out in a study of beta chain features in type 1 diabetes. As concerns this clone: The target antigen is unknown.

Germline V lookup: CDR1 KGHSH, CDR2 LQKENI. Trimming cost V 3 bases and J 0 bases, with 19 bases left between them. CDR3 length: 18 amino acids. Study-level points and caveats: Shortening of TCRB CDR3s, moderate but significant, appeared in all four CD4+ subsets of Type 1 diabetes patients. Patients and controls would share equally any PCR tilt toward shorter templates.

The investigators reverse transcribed all of the isolated RNA, so they sequenced expressed TCRB transcripts. Sequencing was performed with immunoSEQ multiplex PCR; in TCRdb, only in-frame clones are kept and a portion is missing. The table lists around 130,000 clones, 7.5% to 9.5% of them singletons. The source is a man aged 25-45 years with type 1 diabetes. The sequenced sample consisted of central memory CD4+ T cells from blood. The chain has TRBV18 and TRBJ2-3; tentative D call: TRBD1 (6 bases). In DNA form, the CDR3 reads TGTGCCAGCTCACCGGGACAAATCAGGGTTTCTAGCACAGATACGCAGTATTTT. Translating it yields CASSPGQIRVSSTDTQYF.